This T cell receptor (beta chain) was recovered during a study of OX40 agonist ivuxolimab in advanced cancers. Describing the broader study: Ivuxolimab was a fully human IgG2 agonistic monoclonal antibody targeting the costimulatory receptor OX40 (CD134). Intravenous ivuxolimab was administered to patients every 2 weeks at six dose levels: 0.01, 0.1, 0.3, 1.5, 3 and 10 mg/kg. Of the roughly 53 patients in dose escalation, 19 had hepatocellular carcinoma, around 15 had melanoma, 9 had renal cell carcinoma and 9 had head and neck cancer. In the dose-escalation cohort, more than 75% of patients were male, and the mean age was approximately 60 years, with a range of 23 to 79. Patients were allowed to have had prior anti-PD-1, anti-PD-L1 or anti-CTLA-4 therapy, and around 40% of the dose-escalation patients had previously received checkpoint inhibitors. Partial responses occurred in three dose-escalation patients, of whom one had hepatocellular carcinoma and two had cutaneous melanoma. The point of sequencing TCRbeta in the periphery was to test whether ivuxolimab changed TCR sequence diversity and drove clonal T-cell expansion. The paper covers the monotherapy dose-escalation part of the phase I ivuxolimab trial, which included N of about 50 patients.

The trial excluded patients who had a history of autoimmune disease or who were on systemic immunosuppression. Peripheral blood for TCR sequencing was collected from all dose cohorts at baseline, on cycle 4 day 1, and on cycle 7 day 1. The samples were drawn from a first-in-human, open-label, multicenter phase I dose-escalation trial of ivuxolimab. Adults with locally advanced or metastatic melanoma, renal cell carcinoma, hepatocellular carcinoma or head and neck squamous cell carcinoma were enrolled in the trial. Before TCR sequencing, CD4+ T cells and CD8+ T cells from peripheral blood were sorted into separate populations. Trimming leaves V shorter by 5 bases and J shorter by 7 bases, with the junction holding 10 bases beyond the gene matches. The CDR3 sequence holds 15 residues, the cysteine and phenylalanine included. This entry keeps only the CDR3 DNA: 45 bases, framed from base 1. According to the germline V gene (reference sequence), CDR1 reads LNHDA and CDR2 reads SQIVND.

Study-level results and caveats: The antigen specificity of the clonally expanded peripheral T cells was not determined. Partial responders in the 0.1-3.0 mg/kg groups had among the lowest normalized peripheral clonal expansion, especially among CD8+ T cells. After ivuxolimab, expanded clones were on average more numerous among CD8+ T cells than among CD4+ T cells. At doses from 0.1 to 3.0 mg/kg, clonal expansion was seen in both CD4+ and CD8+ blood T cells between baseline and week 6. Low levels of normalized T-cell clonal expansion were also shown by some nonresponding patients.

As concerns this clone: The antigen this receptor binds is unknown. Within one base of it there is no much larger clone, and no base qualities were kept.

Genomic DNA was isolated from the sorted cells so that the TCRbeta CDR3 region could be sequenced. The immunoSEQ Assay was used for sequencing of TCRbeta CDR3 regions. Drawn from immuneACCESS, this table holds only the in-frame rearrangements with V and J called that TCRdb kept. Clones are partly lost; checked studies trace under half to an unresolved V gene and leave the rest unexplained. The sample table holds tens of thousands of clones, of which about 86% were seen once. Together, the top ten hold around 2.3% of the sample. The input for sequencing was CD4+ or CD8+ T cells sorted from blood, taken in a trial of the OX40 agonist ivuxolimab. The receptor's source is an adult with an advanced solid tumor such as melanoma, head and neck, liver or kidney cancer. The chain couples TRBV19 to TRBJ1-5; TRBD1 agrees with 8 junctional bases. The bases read TGTGCCAGTAGTTTTTACAGGGGGTCGGGACAGCCCCAGCATTTT. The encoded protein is CASSFYRGSGQPQHF.